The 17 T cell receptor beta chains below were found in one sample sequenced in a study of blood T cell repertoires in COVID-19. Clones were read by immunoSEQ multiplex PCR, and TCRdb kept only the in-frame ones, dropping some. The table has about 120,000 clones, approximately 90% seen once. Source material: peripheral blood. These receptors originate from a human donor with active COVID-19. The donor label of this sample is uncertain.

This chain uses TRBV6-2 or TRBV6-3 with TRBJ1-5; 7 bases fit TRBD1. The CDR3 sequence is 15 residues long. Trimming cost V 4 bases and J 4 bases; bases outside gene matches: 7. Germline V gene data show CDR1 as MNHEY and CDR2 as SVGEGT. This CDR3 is CASSLDRVGNQPQHF. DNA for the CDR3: TGTGCCAGCAGTTTAGACAGGGTCGGGAATCAGCCCCAGCATTTT.

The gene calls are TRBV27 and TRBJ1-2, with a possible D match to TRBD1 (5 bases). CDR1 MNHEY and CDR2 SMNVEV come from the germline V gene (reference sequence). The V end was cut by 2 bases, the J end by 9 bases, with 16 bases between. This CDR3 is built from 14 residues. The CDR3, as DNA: TGTGCCAGCAGTTTACAAGCGTCGGGGGGTAGCTACACCTTC. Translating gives CASSLQASGGSYTF.

In DNA form, the CDR3 reads TGTGCCAGCAGCCCCCGAACTCCGGGACTAGCGGGGGGGTCGGCTGGAGATACGCAGTATTTT. It is translated as CASSPRTPGLAGGSAGDTQYF. The chain has TRBV3-1 (or the pseudogene TRBV3-2) and TRBJ2-3; 16 nucleotides agree with TRBD2. Germline V gene sequence: CDR1 LGHDT, CDR2 YNNKEL (reference sequence). Unmatched junction bases numbered 18, after V lost 4 bases and J lost 5 bases. The CDR3 covers 21 residues.

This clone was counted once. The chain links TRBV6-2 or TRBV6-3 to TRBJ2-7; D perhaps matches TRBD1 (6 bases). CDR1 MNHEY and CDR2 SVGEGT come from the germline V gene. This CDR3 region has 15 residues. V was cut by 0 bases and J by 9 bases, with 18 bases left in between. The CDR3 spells CASSYSSVGAFGQYF. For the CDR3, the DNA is TGTGCCAGCAGTTACTCCTCTGTGGGGGCCTTCGGGCAGTACTTC.

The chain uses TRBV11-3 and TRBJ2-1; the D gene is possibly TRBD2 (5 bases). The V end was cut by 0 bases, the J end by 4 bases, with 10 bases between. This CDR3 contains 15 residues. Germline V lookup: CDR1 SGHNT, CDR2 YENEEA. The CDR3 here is CASSLDRTLYNEQFF. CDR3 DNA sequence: TGTGCCAGCAGCTTAGATCGGACTCTTTACAATGAGCAGTTCTTC.

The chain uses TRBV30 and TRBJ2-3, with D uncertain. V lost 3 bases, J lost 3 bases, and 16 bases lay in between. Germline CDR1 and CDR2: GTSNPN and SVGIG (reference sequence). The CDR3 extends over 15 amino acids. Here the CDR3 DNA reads TGTGCCTGGAGCCGAAGCGCCGTTGGAACAGATACGCAGTATTTT. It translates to CAWSRSAVGTDTQYF.

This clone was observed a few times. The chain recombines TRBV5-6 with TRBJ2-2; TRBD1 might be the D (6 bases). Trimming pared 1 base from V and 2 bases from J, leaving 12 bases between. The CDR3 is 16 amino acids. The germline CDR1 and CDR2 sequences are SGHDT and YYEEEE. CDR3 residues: CASSLYMGANTGELFF. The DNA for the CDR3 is TGTGCCAGCAGCTTGTATATGGGGGCTAACACCGGGGAGCTGTTTTTT.

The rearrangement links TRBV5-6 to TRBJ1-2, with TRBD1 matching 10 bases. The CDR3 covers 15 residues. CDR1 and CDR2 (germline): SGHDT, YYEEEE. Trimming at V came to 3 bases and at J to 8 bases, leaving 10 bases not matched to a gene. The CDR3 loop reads CASSSRDRGARGYTF. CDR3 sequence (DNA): TGTGCCAGCAGCTCCCGGGACAGGGGCGCTAGGGGCTACACCTTC.

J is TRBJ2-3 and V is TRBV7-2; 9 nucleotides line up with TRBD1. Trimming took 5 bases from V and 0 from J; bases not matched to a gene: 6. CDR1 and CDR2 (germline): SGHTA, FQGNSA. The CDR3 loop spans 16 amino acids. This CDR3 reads CASSPQTGGSTDTQYF. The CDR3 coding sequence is TGTGCCAGCAGCCCTCAGACAGGGGGAAGCACAGATACGCAGTATTTT.

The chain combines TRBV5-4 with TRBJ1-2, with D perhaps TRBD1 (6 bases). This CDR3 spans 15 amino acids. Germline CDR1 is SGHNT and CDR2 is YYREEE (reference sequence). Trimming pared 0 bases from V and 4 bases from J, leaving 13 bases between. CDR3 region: CASSLGAGVAYGYTF. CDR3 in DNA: TGTGCCAGCAGCTTGGGGGCAGGGGTTGCCTATGGCTACACCTTC.

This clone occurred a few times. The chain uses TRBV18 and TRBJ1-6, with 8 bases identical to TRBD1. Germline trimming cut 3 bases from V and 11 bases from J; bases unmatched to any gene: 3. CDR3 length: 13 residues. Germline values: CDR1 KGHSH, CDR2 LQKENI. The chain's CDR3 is CASSPGQGPPLHF. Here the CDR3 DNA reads TGTGCCAGCTCACCCGGACAGGGCCCACCCCTCCACTTT.

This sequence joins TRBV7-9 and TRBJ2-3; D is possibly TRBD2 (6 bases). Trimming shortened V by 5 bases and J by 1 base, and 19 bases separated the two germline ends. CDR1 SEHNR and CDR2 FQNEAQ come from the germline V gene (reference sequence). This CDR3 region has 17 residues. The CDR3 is CASSGRRGGARTDTQYF. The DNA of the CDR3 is TGTGCCAGCAGCGGACGGAGGGGCGGGGCCCGCACAGATACGCAGTATTTT.

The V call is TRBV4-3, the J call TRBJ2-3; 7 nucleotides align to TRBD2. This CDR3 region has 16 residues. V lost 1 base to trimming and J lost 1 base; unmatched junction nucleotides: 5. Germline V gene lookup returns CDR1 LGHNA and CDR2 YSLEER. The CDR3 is CASSQATLAGTDTQYF. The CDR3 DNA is TGCGCCAGCAGCCAAGCCACCCTAGCGGGCACAGATACGCAGTATTTT.

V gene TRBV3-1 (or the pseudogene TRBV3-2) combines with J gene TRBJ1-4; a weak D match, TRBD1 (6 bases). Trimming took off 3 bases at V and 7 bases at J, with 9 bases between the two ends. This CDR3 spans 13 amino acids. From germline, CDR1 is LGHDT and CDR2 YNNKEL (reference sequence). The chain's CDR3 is CASSHRGSEKLFF. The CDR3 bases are TGTGCCAGCAGCCACAGGGGTAGTGAAAAACTGTTTTTT.

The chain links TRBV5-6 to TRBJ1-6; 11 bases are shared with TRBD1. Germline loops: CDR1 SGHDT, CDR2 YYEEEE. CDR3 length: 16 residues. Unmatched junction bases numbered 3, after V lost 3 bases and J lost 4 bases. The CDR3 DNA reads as TGTGCCAGCAGCTCCGGGACAGGGGGTTATAATTCACCCCTCCACTTT. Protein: CASSSGTGGYNSPLHF.

The CDR3 protein is CASSLVLFGQKSYTF. Here the CDR3 DNA reads TGTGCCAGCAGCTTGGTCCTCTTTGGGCAGAAGAGCTACACCTTC. The rearrangement uses TRBV5-5 and TRBJ1-2, with D unresolved. CDR1 and CDR2 from the germline V gene are SGHKS and YYEKEE (reference sequence). The CDR3 extends over 15 amino acids. The V end lost 0 bases, the J end lost 9 bases, and 18 bases lay between the germline ends.

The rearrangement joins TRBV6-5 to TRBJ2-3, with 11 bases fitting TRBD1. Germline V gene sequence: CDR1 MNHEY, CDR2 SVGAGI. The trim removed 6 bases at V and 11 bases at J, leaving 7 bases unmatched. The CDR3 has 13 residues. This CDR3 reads CASSRGQGGLQYF. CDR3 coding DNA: TGTGCCAGCAGCCGGGGACAGGGGGGATTGCAGTATTTT.